This T cell receptor beta chain is drawn from a study of cytomegalovirus exposure and HLA in healthy donors. Whole-study results and caveats: In a later analysis, first-cohort TCR clusters were found to tend to co-occur in the approximately 110 validation repertoires. It was 150 or so TCR beta chains that were listed as cytomegalovirus-associated. Specific recognition of CMV antigens was confirmed in vitro for a few chains (all CMV-associated).

This CDR3 has 14 amino acids. The germline V and J ends were trimmed by 1 base and 5 bases, with 10 bases remaining between them. Germline CDR1 SGHRS, CDR2 YFSETQ. Of note for this clone: Its antigen is still unknown.

Only in-frame clones appear in the TCRdb table, and some are missing; sequencing was by immunoSEQ multiplex PCR. This repertoire shows roughly 120,000 clones, more than 75% found once; its top ten account for 2% to 2.5%. This receptor was identified in a woman aged 25 to 39 in good health and CMV-seronegative. V gene TRBV5-1 combines with J gene TRBJ2-1; D is possibly TRBD1 (5 bases). The sequencing sample was made of PBMCs. The CDR3 loop is CASSLLPGNNEQFF. DNA for the CDR3: TGCGCCAGCAGCTTGCTTCCAGGGAACAATGAGCAGTTCTTC.